Listed here are 26 T cell receptor beta chains from one sample, sequenced in a study of blood T cell repertoires in COVID-19. Sequenced by immunoSEQ multiplex PCR; TCRdb stores in-frame clones only, minus some. Seen here are some 200,000 clones, approximately 83% observed once, and the top ten hold roughly 1.3%. Material for sequencing was peripheral blood. The origin of the receptors is a woman younger than 45 with COVID-19, enrolled during active disease.

The count of this clone is one. The genes are TRBV27 and TRBJ2-7; a weak D match, TRBD2 (5 bases). CDR3 size: 15 residues. CDR1 and CDR2 from the germline V gene are MNHEY and SMNVEV (reference sequence). V was trimmed by 8 bases and J by 2 bases, leaving 19 bases between them. The CDR3 sequence: CASCPVGLPTYEQYF. The CDR3 DNA follows: TGTGCCAGCTGCCCCGTAGGACTGCCCACCTACGAGCAGTACTTC.

The sample holds one count of this clone. V usage is TRBV6-5 and J usage is TRBJ1-1; perhaps TRBD1 as D (6 bases). The ends were cut back, 7 bases at V and 1 base at J, with 16 bases in the middle. The CDR3 has 15 amino acids. Germline V gene data show CDR1 as MNHEY and CDR2 as SVGAGI. CDR3 in DNA: TGTGCCAGCACTACACAGGGCTCCTCGAACACTGAAGCTTTCTTT. Translating gives CASTTQGSSNTEAFF.

The chain recombines TRBV6-2 or TRBV6-3 with TRBJ2-3; D remains ambiguous. Germline lookup yields CDR1 MNHEY and CDR2 SVGEGT. This CDR3 has 14 amino acids. V was trimmed by 1 base and J by 2 bases, leaving 7 bases between them. The CDR3 here is CASSYLLPTDTQYF. CDR3 in DNA: TGTGCCAGCAGTTACTTACTACCCACAGATACGCAGTATTTT.

In nucleotides, the CDR3 is TGTGCCACCAGTGATTATCGGGGATCAGGGGCCAACGTCCTGACTTTC. Translated, it gives CATSDYRGSGANVLTF. The rearrangement uses TRBV24-1 and TRBJ2-6; tentatively, D is TRBD2 (5 bases). Germline V gene lookup returns CDR1 KGHDR and CDR2 SFDVKD. V gave up 2 bases and J gave up 4 bases, with 11 bases separating them. This CDR3 spans 16 amino acids.

V and J are TRBV7-2 and TRBJ2-2, with D maybe TRBD2 (5 bases). The CDR3 length is 18 residues. The V gene's germline CDR1 is SGHTA and CDR2 FQGNSA. V dropped 2 bases and J dropped 0 bases, with 16 bases sitting between them. The CDR3 DNA is TGTGCCAGCAGCTTACGGCTAGCAGTGTCCGCGAACACCGGGGAGCTGTTTTTT. It encodes CASSLRLAVSANTGELFF.

The chain recombines TRBV13 with TRBJ2-2; 8 bases match TRBD2. The CDR3 is 17 residues long. Germline V CDR1 and CDR2: PRHDT, FYEKMQ (reference sequence). The ends lost 5 bases at V and 5 bases at J; junction bases unmatched: 13. This chain's CDR3 is CASSQPSGRIATGELFF. Here the CDR3 DNA reads TGTGCCAGCAGCCAACCTAGCGGGCGAATTGCGACCGGGGAGCTGTTTTTT.

The rearrangement joins TRBV30 to TRBJ2-7; 10 positions agree with TRBD2. Trimming cost V 3 bases and J 6 bases; bases outside gene matches: 8. The V gene's germline CDR1 is GTSNPN and CDR2 SVGIG (reference sequence). This CDR3 region has 14 residues. The CDR3 region has the DNA TGTGCCTGGAGAAAGGTAGCGGGAGGTGTCGAGCAGTACTTC. This codes for CAWRKVAGGVEQYF. Full variable domain (rest looked up from reference TRBV30 and TRBJ2-7): SQTIHQWPATLVQPVGSPLSLECTVEGTSNPNLYWYRQAAGRGLQLLFYSVGIGQISSEVPQNLSASRPQDRQFILSSKKLLLSDSGFYLCAWRKVAGGVEQYFGPGTRLTVT.

As to this clone: A single base separates this from a much larger clone, so it may be a read error. The CDR3, as DNA: TGTGCCAGCAGTTTTAGGGGTGAGCAGTTCTTC. Residues: CASSFRGEQFF. The chain couples TRBV12-3 or TRBV12-4 to TRBJ2-1, with D possibly TRBD1 on 5 matching bases. V was cut by 3 bases and J by 9 bases, with 6 bases left in between. This CDR3 spans 11 amino acids.

The J gene is TRBJ2-3, the V gene TRBV7-3, with 9 bases that match TRBD2. Trimming at V came to 5 bases and at J to 4 bases, leaving 4 bases not matched to a gene. The germline CDR1 and CDR2 sequences are SGHTA and FQGTGA. The CDR3 sequence is 14 residues long. CDR3 nucleotides: TGTGCCAGCAGCGCGGGGACTAGCCCAGATACGCAGTATTTT. Amino acid sequence: CASSAGTSPDTQYF. The whole variable domain, remainder taken from reference TRBV7-3 and TRBJ2-3, is GAGVSQTPSNKVTEKGKYVELRCDPISGHTALYWYRQSLGQGPEFLIYFQGTGAADDSGLPNDRFFAVRPEGSVSTLKIQRTERGDSAVYLCASSAGTSPDTQYFGPGTRLTVL.

The V and J genes are TRBV7-2 and TRBJ2-7, with TRBD2 matching over 8 bases. V shed 3 bases and J 6 bases; nucleotides not matched to a gene: 4. The CDR3 has 13 amino acids. The germline V gene has CDR1 SGHTA and CDR2 FQGNSA. CDR3 sequence reads: CASSFGLAGEQYF. In DNA form, the CDR3 reads TGTGCCAGCAGCTTCGGGCTAGCGGGCGAGCAGTACTTC.

The V call is TRBV29-1, the J call TRBJ2-3, with 8 bases identical to TRBD1. The germline V gene encodes CDR1 SQVTM and CDR2 ANQGSEA. Unmatched junction bases numbered 6, after V lost 6 bases and J lost 4 bases. The CDR3 is made up of 13 amino acids. The CDR3 is CSVDRGSADTQYF. The CDR3 DNA sequence: TGCAGCGTCGACAGGGGTAGCGCAGATACGCAGTATTTT.

CDR3 in amino acids: CASSSTTLGDTQYF. For the CDR3, the DNA is TGTGCCAGCAGCTCCACGACATTGGGAGATACGCAGTATTTT. This chain connects TRBV7-3 to TRBJ2-3; D not resolved. Trimming shortened V by 4 bases and J by 5 bases, and 13 bases separated the two germline ends. This CDR3 contains 14 residues. Germline lookup yields CDR1 SGHTA and CDR2 FQGTGA.

Only a few counts were recorded for this clone. This chain connects TRBV4-3 to TRBJ1-2; D unclear. V lost 0 bases and J lost 8, with 13 bases in between. The germline V gene encodes CDR1 LGHNA and CDR2 YSLEER. This CDR3 contains 14 residues. The DNA of the CDR3 is TGCGCCAGCAGCCAAGAATATCCAGGCTCGGGCTACACCTTC. It codes for CASSQEYPGSGYTF.

This chain uses TRBV5-1 with TRBJ2-7; 9 bases are shared with TRBD1. Germline V gives CDR1 SGHRS, CDR2 YFSETQ. This CDR3 contains 15 residues. Trimming took 5 bases from V and 3 from J; bases not matched to a gene: 9. The CDR3 is CASRLRTGVGYEQYF. CDR3 DNA: TGCGCCAGCAGGTTGAGGACAGGGGTAGGCTACGAGCAGTACTTC. The whole variable domain, filled in from reference TRBV5-1 and TRBJ2-7, reads KAGVTQTPRYLIKTRGQQVTLSCSPISGHRSVSWYQQTPGQGLQFLFEYFSETQRNKGNFPGRFSGRQFSNSRSEMNVSTLELGDSALYLCASRLRTGVGYEQYFGPGTRLTVT.

The CDR3 nucleotides are TGTGCCAGCAGCTCCCCCGGCTCTAGCGGTTACAATGAGCAGTTCTTC. It specifies CASSSPGSSGYNEQFF. The V and J genes are TRBV7-3 and TRBJ2-1; 7 positions match TRBD2. The CDR3 has 16 amino acids. After removal of 4 bases from V and 4 bases from J, the junction contained 10 bases not matched to a gene. The germline V gene encodes CDR1 SGHTA and CDR2 FQGTGA.

The V call is TRBV23-1, the J call TRBJ1-2; 7 positions agree with TRBD1. TRBV23-1 is sorted into the ORF group, with uncertain function. The CDR3 extends over 15 amino acids. Trimming cost V 3 bases and J 8 bases; bases outside gene matches: 12. CDR3 coding DNA: TGCGCCAGCAGTCACCCCACTTTCGACAGGGAGGGCTACACCTTC. Amino acid sequence: CASSHPTFDREGYTF.

This CDR3 is CAWSFGVGLDTQYF. In nucleotides, the CDR3 is TGTGCCTGGAGCTTTGGGGTGGGGCTGGATACGCAGTATTTT. The rearrangement uses TRBV30 and TRBJ2-3, with D maybe TRBD1 (5 bases). V gave up 3 bases and J gave up 6 bases, with 16 bases separating them. The CDR3 totals 14 residues. The germline gives CDR1 GTSNPN, CDR2 SVGIG (reference sequence). The whole variable domain, remainder taken from reference TRBV30 and TRBJ2-3, is SQTIHQWPATLVQPVGSPLSLECTVEGTSNPNLYWYRQAAGRGLQLLFYSVGIGQISSEVPQNLSASRPQDRQFILSSKKLLLSDSGFYLCAWSFGVGLDTQYFGPGTRLTVL.

The chain carries TRBV28 and TRBJ2-7, with 8 bases fitting TRBD1. J was trimmed by 4 bases and V by 3 bases; bases with no gene match: 5. The germline V gene encodes CDR1 MDHEN and CDR2 SYDVKM. The length of the CDR3 is 14 residues. In DNA, the CDR3 is TGTGCCAGCAGTTTCGGGACAGGCTTTTACGAGCAGTACTTC. It is translated as CASSFGTGFYEQYF.

The V gene is TRBV5-4, the J gene TRBJ2-1; D is possibly TRBD2 (7 bases). Looked up from germline, CDR1 is SGHNT and CDR2 is YYREEE (reference sequence). The CDR3 is 16 residues long. V was cut by 0 bases and J by 4 bases, with 14 bases left in between. In DNA form, the CDR3 reads TGTGCCAGCAGCTTGGTAGGGGGGGCTTATTACAATGAGCAGTTCTTC. Residues: CASSLVGGAYYNEQFF.

This clone was picked up one time. CDR3 bases: TGTGCCTGGAGTAGAGTTCCTAGCTACGAGCAGTACTTC. Protein product: CAWSRVPSYEQYF. The rearrangement uses TRBV30 and TRBJ2-7; D ambiguous. The V end lost 2 bases, the J end lost 3 bases, and 11 bases lay between the germline ends. The CDR3 loop spans 13 amino acids. Germline CDR1 and CDR2: GTSNPN and SVGIG (reference sequence).

This rearrangement joins TRBV12-3 or TRBV12-4 to TRBJ1-2; D unresolved. Deletions cut 5 bases from V and 3 bases from J, with 7 bases between. The CDR3 has 12 residues. The CDR3 reads CASSRGYYGYTF. Here the CDR3 DNA reads TGTGCCAGCAGTCGAGGGTACTATGGCTACACCTTC.

V gene TRBV25-1 combines with J gene TRBJ2-7; 11 bases match TRBD1. The CDR3 loop spans 14 amino acids. The germline V gene encodes CDR1 MGHDK and CDR2 SYGVNS. V was clipped by 1 base and J by 6 bases; unmatched bases: 2. Here the CDR3 reads CASSEWGQGGEQYF. CDR3 nucleotide sequence: TGTGCCAGCAGTGAATGGGGACAGGGGGGCGAGCAGTACTTC.

The gene calls are TRBV5-5 and TRBJ2-7; 9 bases align to TRBD1. Germline lookup yields CDR1 SGHKS and CDR2 YYEKEE (reference sequence). The CDR3 length is 14 residues. Trimming cost V 4 bases and J 4 bases; bases outside gene matches: 6. CDR3 nucleotide sequence: TGTGCCAGCAGCCCTGGACAGGGGTGGTACGAGCAGTACTTC. It yields the protein CASSPGQGWYEQYF.

This sequence joins TRBV11-2 and TRBJ2-7; the match to TRBD1 covers 7 bases. Germline V CDR1 and CDR2: SGHAT, FQNNGV. V lost 5 bases and J lost 4; bases outside the gene matches: 11. CDR3 length: 15 amino acids. CDR3 coding DNA: TGTGCCAGCAGCCAGCTTGACAGGGCCAATTACGAGCAGTACTTC. As protein: CASSQLDRANYEQYF.

V gene TRBV7-9 combines with J gene TRBJ1-6; a possible D gene is TRBD1 (5 bases). Germline V gives CDR1 SEHNR, CDR2 FQNEAQ (reference sequence). The germline V and J ends were trimmed by 5 bases and 5 bases, with 13 bases remaining between them. The CDR3 runs 15 residues. This chain's CDR3 is CASSGQGVHNSPLHF. The CDR3 DNA is TGTGCCAGCAGCGGCCAGGGTGTCCATAATTCACCCCTCCACTTT.

V and J are TRBV6-2 or TRBV6-3 and TRBJ1-5, with 7 bases aligning to TRBD1. Germline CDR1 is MNHEY and CDR2 is SVGEGT. V shed 3 bases, J shed 7 bases, and the junction held 12 bases outside the gene matches. The CDR3 contains 16 residues. CDR3 sequence (DNA): TGTGCCAGCAGTTATTCCCCCGTAAGGGGGCCCCAGCCCCAGCATTTT. It is translated as CASSYSPVRGPQPQHF.